Shown below are 29 T cell receptor beta chains from a single sample sequenced in a study of T cells after yellow fever vaccination. TCRdb redid the calling of the 5' RACE reads with MiXCR, one entry per CDR3 protein. The sample consists of just under 600,000 distinct CDR3 sequences, about 13% of them appearing once. The source material was PBMCs, sampled on the day of the yellow fever booster vaccination. The origin of the receptors is a man between 25 and 39 years old who received the YFV17D yellow fever vaccine.

This clonotype was picked up many times. This CDR3 is CASSLTSGSRNEQFF. As DNA, the CDR3 is TGTGCCAGCAGCTTAACTAGCGGGAGCCGGAATGAGCAGTTCTTC. The chain has TRBV7-2 and TRBJ2-1; 11 bases match TRBD2. Germline lookup yields CDR1 SGHTA and CDR2 FQGNSA. The V and J ends lost 2 bases and 7 bases, in that order; junction bases with no gene match: 4. The CDR3 loop spans 15 amino acids.

This clonotype showed up just a few times. This chain links TRBV20-1 with TRBJ2-6; D possibly corresponds to TRBD2 (5 bases). The ends were cut back, 0 bases at V and 4 bases at J, with 10 bases in the middle. There are 15 residues in the CDR3. CDR1 DFQATT and CDR2 SNEGSKA come from the germline V gene (reference sequence). In DNA form, the CDR3 reads TGCAGTGCTAGAGATCTCGGGAACGGGGCCAACGTCCTGACTTTC. Its translation: CSARDLGNGANVLTF.

The chain is built from TRBV5-1 and TRBJ2-7; 8 bases match TRBD1. Germline V lookup: CDR1 SGHRS, CDR2 YFSETQ. This CDR3 region has 15 residues. The V gene end was trimmed by 4 bases and the J gene end by 7 bases; junction bases not matched to a gene: 13. The CDR3 reads CASSPGGTGGSEQYF. The DNA of the CDR3 is TGCGCCAGCAGCCCGGGTGGGACAGGTGGTTCTGAGCAGTACTTC.

The chain uses TRBV5-1 and TRBJ2-3, with 10 positions matching TRBD2. The trim removed 0 bases at V and 6 bases at J, leaving 4 bases unmatched. The CDR3 loop spans 15 amino acids. Germline values: CDR1 SGHRS, CDR2 YFSETQ. The CDR3 DNA follows: TGCGCCAGCAGCTTGGAGGTTAGCGGGAGGGATACGCAGTATTTT. Translating it yields CASSLEVSGRDTQYF.

This clonotype showed up many times. The chain uses TRBV12-3 or TRBV12-4 and TRBJ1-5; the D gene is possibly TRBD1 (5 bases). The V end lost 5 bases, the J end lost 4 bases, and 9 bases lay between the germline ends. This CDR3 has 13 residues. The CDR3 DNA follows: TGTGCCAGCAGTCCTCAGGGAAATCAGCCCCAGCATTTT. Translating gives CASSPQGNQPQHF.

This chain links TRBV27 with TRBJ2-1; D might be TRBD1 or TRBD2, each matching 5 bases. The CDR3 contains 15 residues. In germline, CDR1 is MNHEY, CDR2 SMNVEV (reference sequence). The V end was cut by 5 bases, the J end by 6 bases, with 17 bases between. The CDR3: CASSHSGPGANEQFF. DNA for the CDR3: TGTGCCAGCAGTCACTCGGGCCCCGGGGCCAATGAGCAGTTCTTC.

The chain couples TRBV7-2 to TRBJ2-5; 10 bases line up with TRBD2. Trimming took 2 bases from V and 3 from J; bases not matched to a gene: 6. This CDR3 has 16 residues. Germline V CDR1 and CDR2: SGHTA, FQGNSA. The CDR3 sequence is CASSLTSLAGEETQYF. The CDR3 DNA reads as TGTGCCAGCAGCTTAACTTCCCTAGCGGGAGAAGAGACCCAGTACTTC.

CDR3 in DNA: TGTGCCAGCAGCTTGGAAGGGACTGGGTCCACAGATACGCAGTATTTT. This codes for CASSLEGTGSTDTQYF. The rearrangement links TRBV5-6 to TRBJ2-3; maybe TRBD2 (6 bases). V dropped 0 bases and J dropped 2 bases, with 13 bases sitting between them. The CDR3 spans 16 residues. Germline V gives CDR1 SGHDT, CDR2 YYEEEE. The variable domain in full, with the rest retrieved from reference TRBV5-6 and TRBJ2-3, is DAGVTQSPTHLIKTRGQQVTLRCSPKSGHDTVSWYQQALGQGPQFIFQYYEEEERQRGNFPDRFSGHQFPNYSSELNVNALLLGDSALYLCASSLEGTGSTDTQYFGPGTRLTVL.

This clonotype occurred a few times. The rearrangement joins TRBV4-3 to TRBJ2-1; D not resolved. Germline lookup yields CDR1 LGHNA and CDR2 YSLEER. V shed 3 bases and J shed 0 bases, with 12 bases lying between them. The CDR3 length is 16 residues. CDR3 region: CASSHGASSSYNEQFF. The CDR3 nucleotides are TGCGCCAGCAGCCACGGCGCTTCGAGCTCCTACAATGAGCAGTTCTTC.

The chain has TRBV28 and TRBJ2-7, with D uncertain. The CDR3 is 15 amino acids. Trimming took 6 bases from V and 5 from J, leaving 20 bases between them. Germline CDR1 reads MDHEN; CDR2 reads SYDVKM. The CDR3 DNA sequence: TGTGCCAGCAGGGATTTCAGGATTCCGAGTGACGAGCAGTACTTC. Its translation: CASRDFRIPSDEQYF.

This clonotype was observed a few times. V is TRBV10-3 and J is TRBJ2-5; D remains unclear. From germline, CDR1 is ENHRY and CDR2 SYGVKD. The CDR3 runs 12 residues. Trimming took 8 bases from V and 9 from J, leaving 16 bases between them. The DNA for the CDR3 is TGTGCCATCCTACGTGCGGTCCCGGCCCAGTACTTC. Translating it yields CAILRAVPAQYF.

This chain links TRBV2 with TRBJ2-2; unclear D gene. This CDR3 comprises 12 residues. Trimming left V 2 bases short and J 5 bases short, with 3 bases between. CDR1 and CDR2 from the germline V gene are SNHLY and FYNNEI. The CDR3 is CASSEHTGELFF. The CDR3 nucleotides are TGTGCCAGCAGTGAACATACCGGGGAGCTGTTTTTT.

A few counts support this clonotype. A much larger clone sits a single nucleotide away, making a read error possible. V and J are TRBV20-1 and TRBJ2-1; no definite D call. V lost 4 bases to trimming and J lost 5 bases, with 3 bases between them. The CDR3 is made up of 10 amino acids. Germline CDR1 reads DFQATT; CDR2 reads SNEGSKA (reference sequence). CDR3 in DNA: TGCAGTGCTACAGACAATGAGCAGTTCTTC. This encodes CSATDNEQFF.

This clonotype showed up just a few times. The V gene is TRBV20-1, the J gene TRBJ2-5; D is perhaps TRBD1 (6 bases). Per germline, CDR1 DFQATT and CDR2 SNEGSKA (reference sequence). This CDR3 spans 13 amino acids. Trimming took off 1 base at V and 2 bases at J, with 8 bases between the two ends. The CDR3 reads CSARADRQETQYF. The DNA of the CDR3 is TGCAGTGCTAGAGCCGACAGGCAAGAGACCCAGTACTTC.

Ten or more counts support this clonotype. The chain employs TRBV9 and TRBJ2-7, with 13 bases identical to TRBD2. Germline CDR1 reads SGDLS; CDR2 reads YYNGEE. J gave up 2 bases and V 5 bases, and 4 bases lay outside the gene matches. The CDR3 length is 15 residues. CDR3 nucleotides: TGTGCCAGCAGTGCCGGGACTAGCGGGACCTACGAGCAGTACTTC. Protein product: CASSAGTSGTYEQYF.

The chain couples TRBV7-9 to TRBJ2-7, with D possibly TRBD2 on 6 matching bases. Germline assignment: CDR1 SEHNR and CDR2 FQNEAQ (reference sequence). CDR3 length equals 15 residues. V dropped 4 bases and J dropped 9 bases, with 22 bases sitting between them. As DNA, the CDR3 is TGTGCCAGCAGCTCGCGAGTTAGTTCATCTAGCGTGCAGTACTTC. Translating it yields CASSSRVSSSSVQYF.

This chain uses TRBV9 with TRBJ2-7; D remains ambiguous. Germline lookup yields CDR1 SGDLS and CDR2 YYNGEE. Trimming cost V 3 bases and J 5 bases, with 9 bases left between them. CDR3 length equals 12 residues. The DNA of the CDR3 is TGTGCCAGCAGCGGCTATAGCAACGAGCAGTACTTC. Amino acids: CASSGYSNEQYF.

The chain couples TRBV10-1 to TRBJ2-5, with 7 positions matching TRBD1. The V and J ends lost 0 bases and 4 bases, in that order; junction bases with no gene match: 5. The CDR3 extends over 15 amino acids. Germline-derived CDR1 and CDR2 are WNHNN and SYGVQD (reference sequence). The CDR3: CASSESPGTVETQYF. The DNA for the CDR3 is TGCGCCAGCAGTGAGTCCCCCGGGACAGTAGAGACCCAGTACTTC.

This clonotype was counted a few times. The junction shows a germline mismatch at one end, possibly a read error. V usage is TRBV19 and J usage is TRBJ1-2; no firm D call. Germline V gene lookup returns CDR1 LNHDA and CDR2 SQIVND (reference sequence). The CDR3 is 14 residues long. The CDR3 protein is CASSIANSLGDKDF. The CDR3 DNA follows: TGTGCCAGTAGTATAGCAAATTCTTTGGGCGACAAGGACTTC. Full variable domain (outside the CDR3, taken from reference TRBV19 and TRBJ1-2): DGGITQSPKYLFRKEGQNVTLSCEQNLNHDAMYWYRQDPGQGLRLIYYSQIVNDFQKGDIAEGYSVSREKKESFPLTVTSAQKNPTAFYLCASSIANSLGDKDFGSGTRLTVV.

The V and J genes are TRBV7-8 and TRBJ2-3; D is uncertain. The CDR3 length is 14 residues. Trimming removed 2 bases from V and 2 bases from J, with 8 bases in between. Germline values: CDR1 SGHVS, CDR2 FQNEAQ. This chain's CDR3 is CASSLRALTDTQYF. CDR3 sequence (DNA): TGTGCCAGCAGCTTAAGGGCCCTCACAGATACGCAGTATTTT.

At least ten counts were recorded for this clonotype. V and J are TRBV20-1 and TRBJ2-1; 7 nucleotides agree with TRBD2. The V segment lost 0 bases and the J segment 0 bases; nucleotides outside the gene matches: 11. This CDR3 contains 18 residues. Germline CDR1 DFQATT, CDR2 SNEGSKA (reference sequence). This chain's CDR3 is CSAREASGLGSSYNEQFF. CDR3 DNA sequence: TGCAGTGCTAGAGAGGCTAGCGGACTCGGGAGCTCCTACAATGAGCAGTTCTTC.

The chain recombines TRBV11-2 with TRBJ2-5, with 13 nucleotides matching TRBD2. Germline loops: CDR1 SGHAT, CDR2 FQNNGV. V shed 5 bases, J shed 0 bases, and the junction held 12 bases outside the gene matches. CDR3 length: 19 amino acids. CDR3 amino acids: CASSLWSTSGRMYQETQYF. In nucleotides, the CDR3 is TGTGCCAGCAGCCTTTGGTCGACTAGCGGGAGGATGTACCAAGAGACCCAGTACTTC.

The CDR3 region has the DNA TGTGCCAGCAGGGAGACTAGCGGGAGACTCAATGAGCAGTTCTTC. Translated: CASRETSGRLNEQFF. The chain recombines TRBV2 with TRBJ2-1, with 12 bases lining up with TRBD2. Germline assignment: CDR1 SNHLY and CDR2 FYNNEI. Trimming at V came to 6 bases and at J to 6 bases, leaving 6 bases not matched to a gene. This CDR3 has 15 amino acids.

This clonotype was picked up a small number of times. This chain joins TRBV20-1 and TRBJ2-5; D is unclear. The V end was cut by 8 bases, the J end by 4 bases, with 17 bases between. The CDR3 has 13 amino acids. Germline V gene sequence: CDR1 DFQATT, CDR2 SNEGSKA (reference sequence). CDR3 sequence reads: CSPYYRGRETQYF. Here the CDR3 DNA reads TGCAGTCCTTATTACCGAGGAAGAGAGACCCAGTACTTC.

The chain links TRBV5-1 to TRBJ2-5; 10 positions agree with TRBD1. From germline, CDR1 is SGHRS and CDR2 YFSETQ. This CDR3 spans 14 amino acids. V gave up 3 bases and J gave up 5 bases; unmatched junction bases: 4. The CDR3 protein is CASSSGTGVETQYF. The CDR3 nucleotides are TGCGCCAGCAGCTCCGGGACAGGGGTTGAGACCCAGTACTTC. The full variable domain, its missing parts supplied by reference TRBV5-1 and TRBJ2-5, is KAGVTQTPRYLIKTRGQQVTLSCSPISGHRSVSWYQQTPGQGLQFLFEYFSETQRNKGNFPGRFSGRQFSNSRSEMNVSTLELGDSALYLCASSSGTGVETQYFGPGTRLLVL.

The chain uses TRBV20-1 and TRBJ2-7; a possible D gene is TRBD1 (5 bases). Between the trimmed V and J ends, which lost 5 bases and 5 bases, there was a span of 10 bases. CDR1 DFQATT and CDR2 SNEGSKA come from the germline V gene (reference sequence). The CDR3 is 11 residues long. The CDR3 DNA reads TGCAGTGCTGCAGACAGTCACGAGCAGTACTTC. It yields the protein CSAADSHEQYF.

V usage is TRBV6-5 and J usage is TRBJ2-7; 7 bases are a match to TRBD2. V shed 7 bases and J 0 bases; nucleotides not matched to a gene: 9. Germline V lookup: CDR1 MNHEY, CDR2 SVGAGI. This CDR3 is 15 amino acids long. The CDR3 DNA is TGTGCCAGCAATTTAGTTGCGGGAGCCTCCTACGAGCAGTACTTC. This encodes CASNLVAGASYEQYF.

The chain links TRBV30 to TRBJ2-7; D is perhaps TRBD2 (5 bases). The germline V gene has CDR1 GTSNPN and CDR2 SVGIG (reference sequence). The CDR3 totals 12 residues. V was cut by 5 bases and J by 3 bases, with 11 bases left in between. Here the CDR3 DNA reads TGTGCCTGGGGCCACACTAGCTACGAGCAGTACTTC. Amino acids: CAWGHTSYEQYF.

The V call is TRBV4-2, the J call TRBJ1-5; a possible D gene is TRBD1 (5 bases). The CDR3 consists of 14 residues. From germline, CDR1 is LGHNA and CDR2 YNFKEQ. The V end lost 0 bases, the J end lost 8 bases, and 11 bases lay between the germline ends. The CDR3 DNA reads TGTGCCAGCAGCCAAGAAGGGGTTCGGGAGCCCCAGCATTTT. It specifies CASSQEGVREPQHF.